The rows below give T cell receptor beta chains drawn from one sample of a study of T-cell reconstitution after alpha-beta-depleted transplantation in children. TCRdb independently ran MiXCR on the PCR reads; one entry per CDR3 protein. The sample has more than 550,000 distinct CDR3 sequences; roughly a tenth are singletons. Sample: PBMCs from the stem cell graft donor, taken from the stem cell graft. The receptors come from a human donor who donated a stem cell graft to a child with acute myeloid leukemia. CDR3s include the opening cysteine and the closing phenylalanine or tryptophan. Fields, in order: J gene, CDR3 length, V gene, CDR3 protein.

j_call: TRBJ1-1
cdr3_length: 14
v_call: TRBV5-1
cdr3_aa: CASSLQGVNTEAFF

j_call: TRBJ1-5
cdr3_length: 13
v_call: TRBV7-8
cdr3_aa: CASSFEVGQPQHF

j_call: TRBJ2-1
cdr3_length: 15
v_call: TRBV19
cdr3_aa: CASSFSASEIREQFF

j_call: TRBJ2-3
cdr3_length: 13
v_call: TRBV11-3
cdr3_aa: CASSLDVGDTQYF

j_call: TRBJ1-1
cdr3_length: 15
v_call: TRBV14
cdr3_aa: CASSQDFYSVREAFF

j_call: TRBJ1-2
cdr3_length: 12
v_call: TRBV29-1
cdr3_aa: CSVENRDYGYTF

j_call: TRBJ2-5
cdr3_length: 14
v_call: TRBV20-1
cdr3_aa: CSARKRTFQETQYF

j_call: TRBJ1-1
cdr3_length: 18
v_call: TRBV5-1
cdr3_aa: CASSLSRDDNPRNTEAFF

j_call: TRBJ2-3
cdr3_length: 15
v_call: TRBV6-1
cdr3_aa: CASSGLSGSTDTQYF

j_call: TRBJ1-5
cdr3_length: 15
v_call: TRBV3-1
cdr3_aa: CASSQRTGGGAAQHF

j_call: TRBJ1-5
cdr3_length: 19
v_call: TRBV20-1
cdr3_aa: CSALGGQGTGAFDNQPQHF

j_call: TRBJ2-7
cdr3_length: 15
v_call: TRBV7-2
cdr3_aa: CASSLEISRGSEQYF

j_call: TRBJ2-2
cdr3_length: 15
v_call: TRBV20-1
cdr3_aa: CSASPRLVGTGELFF

j_call: TRBJ1-5
cdr3_length: 16
v_call: TRBV5-1
cdr3_aa: CASSLTGVSENEPQHF

j_call: TRBJ1-1
cdr3_length: 16
v_call: TRBV29-1
cdr3_aa: CSAQPRRTGSNTEAFF

j_call: TRBJ2-4
cdr3_length: 15
v_call: TRBV20-1
cdr3_aa: CSARDGGRGVNIQYF

j_call: TRBJ1-3
cdr3_length: 14
v_call: TRBV6-5
cdr3_aa: CASSYPGRENTIYF

j_call: TRBJ2-5
cdr3_length: 16
v_call: TRBV5-6
cdr3_aa: CASRSVLAGDGETHYF

j_call: TRBJ2-2
cdr3_length: 13
v_call: TRBV20-1
cdr3_aa: CSARDLGTGELFF

j_call: TRBJ2-7
cdr3_length: 16
v_call: TRBV24-1
cdr3_aa: CATSDRDPLMTYEQYF

j_call: TRBJ2-4
cdr3_length: 16
v_call: TRBV20-1
cdr3_aa: CSTTTRQGGGKNIQYF

j_call: TRBJ2-1
cdr3_length: 13
v_call: TRBV10-3
cdr3_aa: CAISALLGNEQFF

j_call: TRBJ2-1
cdr3_length: 16
v_call: TRBV20-1
cdr3_aa: CSARVVGLARPNEQFF

j_call: TRBJ2-1
cdr3_length: 18
v_call: TRBV11-2
cdr3_aa: CASSLEGGGTSSYNEQFF

j_call: TRBJ1-2
cdr3_length: 16
v_call: TRBV29-1
cdr3_aa: CSVDRVGRDGDYGYTF

j_call: TRBJ2-2
cdr3_length: 18
v_call: TRBV7-8
cdr3_aa: CASSLGRKIAQPTGELFF

j_call: TRBJ1-2
cdr3_length: 16
v_call: TRBV29-1
cdr3_aa: CSVEEGAGIHYYGYTF

j_call: TRBJ2-1
cdr3_length: 15
v_call: TRBV27
cdr3_aa: CASRVTGGLYNEQFF

j_call: TRBJ2-7
cdr3_length: 13
v_call: TRBV29-1
cdr3_aa: CSVVPEHSYEQYF

j_call: TRBJ1-1
cdr3_length: 12
v_call: TRBV3-1
cdr3_aa: CASSEDNTEAFF

j_call: TRBJ2-7
cdr3_length: 13
v_call: TRBV20-1
cdr3_aa: CSASGQVRYEQYF

j_call: TRBJ1-4
cdr3_length: 15
v_call: TRBV18
cdr3_aa: CASSSGDRRGEKLFF

j_call: TRBJ2-3
cdr3_length: 11
v_call: TRBV20-1
cdr3_aa: CSASLLREQYF

j_call: TRBJ1-1
cdr3_length: 14
v_call: TRBV7-2
cdr3_aa: CASSSNIPNTEAFF

j_call: TRBJ2-3
cdr3_length: 20
v_call: TRBV4-3
cdr3_aa: CASSHTIGQREGHSTDTQYF

j_call: TRBJ2-1
cdr3_length: 17
v_call: TRBV20-1
cdr3_aa: CSANPSGYSGSYNEQFF

j_call: TRBJ1-2
cdr3_length: 12
v_call: TRBV18
cdr3_aa: CASSLDRLINTF

j_call: TRBJ1-2
cdr3_length: 14
v_call: TRBV12-3/TRBV12-4
cdr3_aa: CASSLARRRGGYTF

j_call: TRBJ2-7
cdr3_length: 14
v_call: TRBV2
cdr3_aa: CASSGTSGVNEQYF

j_call: TRBJ2-7
cdr3_length: 15
v_call: TRBV7-2
cdr3_aa: CASSLNRGSSYEQYF

j_call: TRBJ1-2
cdr3_length: 11
v_call: TRBV20-1
cdr3_aa: CSAPQGGLGTF

j_call: TRBJ2-1
cdr3_length: 16
v_call: TRBV20-1
cdr3_aa: CSAETSGGSSYNEQFF

j_call: TRBJ2-1
cdr3_length: 15
v_call: TRBV5-1
cdr3_aa: CASSLPPERGNEQFF

j_call: TRBJ2-7
cdr3_length: 12
v_call: TRBV7-2
cdr3_aa: CASRIDSYEQYF

j_call: TRBJ2-3
cdr3_length: 12
v_call: TRBV6-5
cdr3_aa: CASSYSGQSQYF

j_call: TRBJ1-5
cdr3_length: 16
v_call: TRBV20-1
cdr3_aa: CSARDPLQGSNQPQHF

j_call: TRBJ2-7
cdr3_length: 13
v_call: TRBV20-1
cdr3_aa: CSVQTLGTYEQYF

j_call: TRBJ1-2
cdr3_length: 15
v_call: TRBV6-1
cdr3_aa: CASSLLGPANYGYTF

j_call: TRBJ1-1
cdr3_length: 13
v_call: TRBV30
cdr3_aa: CAWSADMNTEAFF

j_call: TRBJ2-1
cdr3_length: 10
v_call: TRBV3-1
cdr3_aa: CASGLSEQFF

j_call: TRBJ2-3
cdr3_length: 14
v_call: TRBV7-2
cdr3_aa: CASSPGQNTDTQYF

j_call: TRBJ1-2
cdr3_length: 14
v_call: TRBV5-1
cdr3_aa: CASSLDGGRDGYTF